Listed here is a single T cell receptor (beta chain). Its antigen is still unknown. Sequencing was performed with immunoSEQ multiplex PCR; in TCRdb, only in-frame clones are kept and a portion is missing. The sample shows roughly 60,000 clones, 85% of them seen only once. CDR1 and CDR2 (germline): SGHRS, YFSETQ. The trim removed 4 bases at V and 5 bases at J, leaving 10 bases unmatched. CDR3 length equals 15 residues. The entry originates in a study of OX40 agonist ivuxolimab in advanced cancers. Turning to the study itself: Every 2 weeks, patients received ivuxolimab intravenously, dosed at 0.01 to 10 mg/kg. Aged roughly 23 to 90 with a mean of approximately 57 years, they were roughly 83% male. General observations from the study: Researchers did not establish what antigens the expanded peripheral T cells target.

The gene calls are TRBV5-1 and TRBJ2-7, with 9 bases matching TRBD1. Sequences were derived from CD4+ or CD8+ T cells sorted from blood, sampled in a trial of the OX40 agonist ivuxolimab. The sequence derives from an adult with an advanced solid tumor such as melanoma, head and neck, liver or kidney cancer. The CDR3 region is CASSASGTGFNEQYF. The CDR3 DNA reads TGCGCCAGCAGCGCCTCCGGGACAGGGTTCAACGAGCAGTACTTC.